These 19 T cell receptor beta chains share one sample of origin, sequenced in a study of spatial heterogeneity in lung cancer. TCRdb passed the 5' RACE reads through MiXCR, listing each CDR3 protein once. The sample holds around 100,000 distinct CDR3 sequences; more than 10% are singletons and the top ten take about 24%. Time point of the sample: blood at routine non-recurrence follow-up after resection. The input for sequencing was PBMCs, taken at follow-up. Every receptor here comes from a female donor with early-stage non-small cell lung cancer.

The chain has TRBV24-1 and TRBJ2-1; D is unclear. The CDR3 loop spans 16 amino acids. Between the trimmed V and J ends, which lost 4 bases and 0 bases, there was a span of 12 bases. Germline V lookup: CDR1 KGHDR, CDR2 SFDVKD. The CDR3 sequence: CATSDRTPSSYNEQFF. The CDR3 region has the DNA TGTGCCACCAGTGACCGAACCCCAAGCTCCTACAATGAGCAGTTCTTC.

There are many counts of this clonotype. The gene calls are TRBV20-1 and TRBJ1-5; possible D gene TRBD1, 5 bases. The ends were cut back, 5 bases at V and 0 bases at J, with 11 bases in the middle. Germline V gene lookup returns CDR1 DFQATT and CDR2 SNEGSKA (reference sequence). The CDR3 sequence is 14 residues long. The CDR3 DNA is TGCAGTGCTGAGTCAGGGATTAGCAATCAGCCCCAGCATTTT. Its protein product is CSAESGISNQPQHF.

This clonotype was found many times. The chain recombines TRBV2 with TRBJ2-1; 7 nucleotides line up with TRBD2. CDR1 and CDR2 from the germline V gene are SNHLY and FYNNEI. This CDR3 is 14 amino acids long. The V gene end was trimmed by 6 bases and the J gene end by 4 bases; junction bases not matched to a gene: 6. CDR3 amino acids: CASRFGREYNEQFF. The CDR3, as DNA: TGTGCCAGCAGATTCGGGCGGGAGTACAATGAGCAGTTCTTC.

V usage is TRBV10-3 and J usage is TRBJ2-3; D unclear. V was cut by 3 bases and J by 1 base, with 14 bases left in between. The CDR3 loop spans 16 amino acids. The germline V gene encodes CDR1 ENHRY and CDR2 SYGVKD. The CDR3 coding sequence is TGTGCCATCAGTGACATGCGGCTGGAAGGCACAGATACGCAGTATTTT. It codes for CAISDMRLEGTDTQYF.

This clonotype was counted a few times. The chain joins TRBV28 to TRBJ1-1; no clear D. There are 14 residues in the CDR3. Germline CDR1 reads MDHEN; CDR2 reads SYDVKM. The ends were cut back, 6 bases at V and 6 bases at J, with 17 bases in the middle. DNA for the CDR3: TGTGCCAGCAGCCCAAGCCTCCTGAGCCCTGAAGCTTTCTTT. As protein: CASSPSLLSPEAFF.

This rearrangement joins TRBV27 to TRBJ1-1; D is possibly TRBD1 (6 bases). V lost 7 bases and J lost 1, with 13 bases in between. This CDR3 has 14 amino acids. The germline V gene encodes CDR1 MNHEY and CDR2 SMNVEV (reference sequence). This CDR3 reads CASIPSTGNTEAFF. The CDR3 DNA reads TGTGCCAGCATACCTTCGACAGGGAACACTGAAGCTTTCTTT.

The chain joins TRBV11-1 to TRBJ2-3; D is undetermined. Germline-derived CDR1 and CDR2 are SGHAT and FQDESV (reference sequence). CDR3 size: 13 residues. V shed 4 bases and J shed 4 bases, with 9 bases lying between them. CDR3 in amino acids: CASSYSAPDTQYF. The CDR3 nucleotides read TGTGCCAGCAGCTACTCAGCCCCAGATACGCAGTATTTT.

This clonotype was seen more than once but under ten times. The chain carries TRBV3-1 and TRBJ1-1; tentatively, D is TRBD1 (5 bases). The CDR3 consists of 15 residues. The V and J ends lost 8 bases and 3 bases respectively, with 19 bases between them. Germline CDR1 is LGHDT and CDR2 is YNNKEL (reference sequence). CDR3 in amino acids: CASSPRGTVDTEAFF. Written as DNA, the CDR3 is TGTGCCAGCTCTCCTCGGGGGACGGTAGACACTGAAGCTTTCTTT.

This clonotype has ten or more counts. The J gene is TRBJ1-1, the V gene TRBV18, with 7 bases aligning to TRBD1. The CDR3 is made up of 15 amino acids. Germline trimming cut 3 bases from V and 4 bases from J; bases unmatched to any gene: 8. Germline assignment: CDR1 KGHSH and CDR2 LQKENI. This chain's CDR3 is CASSPDRVEITEAFF. CDR3 bases: TGTGCCAGCTCACCCGACAGGGTGGAGATCACTGAAGCTTTCTTT.

This clonotype was counted ten times or more. The chain carries TRBV7-3 and TRBJ2-6; D possibly corresponds to TRBD1 (5 bases). V lost 2 bases and J 2 bases, leaving 7 bases between the germline ends. Germline loops: CDR1 SGHTA, CDR2 FQGTGA. CDR3 length equals 15 residues. CDR3 region: CASSLLTAGANVLTF. CDR3 nucleotide sequence: TGTGCCAGCAGCTTACTGACAGCTGGGGCCAACGTCCTGACTTTC.

This clonotype was observed a handful of times. This chain joins TRBV28 and TRBJ2-1; tentatively, D is TRBD2 (6 bases). Germline lookup yields CDR1 MDHEN and CDR2 SYDVKM. V lost 6 bases and J lost 6, with 18 bases in between. CDR3 length equals 15 residues. CDR3 region: CASRDSGWGFNEQFF. As DNA, the CDR3 is TGTGCCAGCAGAGATAGCGGATGGGGTTTCAATGAGCAGTTCTTC.

This clonotype was seen a few times. The chain uses TRBV6-2 or TRBV6-3 and TRBJ1-5, with D maybe TRBD1 (5 bases). The CDR3 is 12 amino acids. Trimming removed 7 bases from V and 4 bases from J, with 8 bases in between. Germline V gene sequence: CDR1 MNHEY, CDR2 SVGEGT. The CDR3: CASMEGNQPQHF. The CDR3 DNA sequence: TGTGCCAGCATGGAGGGGAATCAGCCCCAGCATTTT.

The V call is TRBV28, the J call TRBJ1-6, with no clear D. CDR1 and CDR2 (germline): MDHEN, SYDVKM. There are 14 residues in the CDR3. Trimming cost V 5 bases and J 7 bases, with 12 bases left between them. The CDR3 region has the DNA TGTGCCAGCAGTCTAAACCCACGCAATTCACCCCTCCACTTT. Translated: CASSLNPRNSPLHF.

This clonotype has a count of ten or more. The gene calls are TRBV12-3 or TRBV12-4 and TRBJ2-1; D remains ambiguous. The CDR3 has 15 residues. Trimming stripped 1 base from V and 0 bases from J, with 7 bases between. The CDR3 sequence is CASSLGQSSYNEQFF. CDR3 coding DNA: TGTGCCAGCAGTTTAGGCCAGAGCTCCTACAATGAGCAGTTCTTC.

V usage is TRBV20-1 and J usage is TRBJ2-5; possibly TRBD1 or TRBD2 for D (5 bases each). Germline-derived CDR1 and CDR2 are DFQATT and SNEGSKA (reference sequence). V lost 5 bases, J lost 5 bases, and 21 bases lay in between. The CDR3 has 15 residues. CDR3 in DNA: TGCAGTGCTGGAATCCGGGACGCTCTAAGGGAGACCCAGTACTTC. It codes for CSAGIRDALRETQYF.

This CDR3 reads CASSNRGKQSYEQYF. The CDR3 DNA reads as TGTGCCAGCAGCAACAGGGGTAAACAGTCCTACGAGCAGTACTTC. The genes are TRBV7-2 and TRBJ2-7; 7 bases fit TRBD1. The germline V gene encodes CDR1 SGHTA and CDR2 FQGNSA. V lost 5 bases and J lost 1; bases outside the gene matches: 8. The CDR3 is made up of 15 amino acids. Full variable domain (rest looked up from reference TRBV7-2 and TRBJ2-7): GAGVSQSPSNKVTEKGKDVELRCDPISGHTALYWYRQSLGQGLEFLIYFQGNSAPDKSGLPSDRFSAERTGGSVSTLTIQRTQQEDSAVYLCASSNRGKQSYEQYFGPGTRLTVT.

There are a few counts of this clonotype. The J gene is TRBJ2-7, the V gene TRBV24-1; a possible D gene is TRBD1 (6 bases). With 4 bases removed from V and 5 bases from J, the gap between germline ends came to 11 bases. Germline CDR1 is KGHDR and CDR2 is SFDVKD. This CDR3 spans 13 amino acids. The DNA for the CDR3 is TGTGCCACCAGTGAGTCCGGGACAAACGAGCAGTACTTC. It specifies CATSESGTNEQYF.

The chain combines TRBV2 with TRBJ1-5; the D gene is possibly TRBD1 (6 bases). Germline loops: CDR1 SNHLY, CDR2 FYNNEI. V was shortened by 2 bases and J by 2 bases, with 13 bases between the two germline ends. This CDR3 has 16 residues. The CDR3 sequence is CASSEYYRAGNQPQHF. CDR3 in DNA: TGTGCCAGCAGTGAATATTACAGGGCAGGCAATCAGCCCCAGCATTTT.

This clonotype was detected only a few times. The gene calls are TRBV23-1 and TRBJ2-7; tentatively, D is TRBD1 (6 bases). TRBV23-1 is placed among ORFs of uncertain function. The CDR3 contains 14 residues. Between the trimmed V and J ends, which lost 6 bases and 5 bases, there was a span of 17 bases. The CDR3 region has the DNA TGCGCCAGCAGGACCACAGGGTCCGGCGACGAGCAGTACGTC. Amino acids: CASRTTGSGDEQYV.